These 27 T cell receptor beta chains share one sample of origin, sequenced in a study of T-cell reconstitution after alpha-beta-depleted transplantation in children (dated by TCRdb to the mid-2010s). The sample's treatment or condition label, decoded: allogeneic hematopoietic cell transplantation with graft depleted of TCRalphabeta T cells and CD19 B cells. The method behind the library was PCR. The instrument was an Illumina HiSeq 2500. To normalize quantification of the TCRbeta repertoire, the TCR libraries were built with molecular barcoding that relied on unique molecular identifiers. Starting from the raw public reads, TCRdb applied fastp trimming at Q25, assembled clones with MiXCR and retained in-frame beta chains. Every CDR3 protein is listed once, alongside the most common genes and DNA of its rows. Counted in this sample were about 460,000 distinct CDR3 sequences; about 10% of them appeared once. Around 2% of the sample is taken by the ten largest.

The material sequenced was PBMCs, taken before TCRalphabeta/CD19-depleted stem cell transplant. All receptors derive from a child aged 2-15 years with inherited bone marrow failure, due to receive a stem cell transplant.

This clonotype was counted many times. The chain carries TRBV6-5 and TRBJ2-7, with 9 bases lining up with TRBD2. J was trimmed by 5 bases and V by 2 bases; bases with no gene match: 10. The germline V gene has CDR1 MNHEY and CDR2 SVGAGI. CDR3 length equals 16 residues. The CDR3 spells CASSYIGSGGFDEQYF. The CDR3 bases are TGTGCCAGCAGTTACATCGGGAGCGGGGGGTTCGACGAGCAGTACTTC.

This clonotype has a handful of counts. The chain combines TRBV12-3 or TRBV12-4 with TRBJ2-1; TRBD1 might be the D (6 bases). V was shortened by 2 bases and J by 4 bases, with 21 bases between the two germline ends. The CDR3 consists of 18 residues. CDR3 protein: CASSLWFVGAAPYNEQFF. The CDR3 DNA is TGTGCCAGCAGTTTATGGTTCGTGGGGGCGGCACCATACAATGAGCAGTTCTTC.

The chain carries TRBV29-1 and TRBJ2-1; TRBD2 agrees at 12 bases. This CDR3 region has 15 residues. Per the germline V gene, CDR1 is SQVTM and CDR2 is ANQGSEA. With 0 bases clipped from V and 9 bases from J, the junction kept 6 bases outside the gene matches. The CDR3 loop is CSVEDPSGRVFEQFF. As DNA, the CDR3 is TGCAGCGTTGAAGATCCTAGCGGGAGGGTCTTTGAGCAGTTCTTC.

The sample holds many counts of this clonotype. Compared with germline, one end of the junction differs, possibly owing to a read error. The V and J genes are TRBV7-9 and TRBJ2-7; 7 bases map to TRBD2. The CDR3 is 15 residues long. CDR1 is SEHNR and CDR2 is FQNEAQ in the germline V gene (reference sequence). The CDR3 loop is CASTPLGGSRNEHYF. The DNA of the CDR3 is TGTGCCAGCACCCCCCTGGGAGGGAGTAGGAACGAGCATTACTTC.

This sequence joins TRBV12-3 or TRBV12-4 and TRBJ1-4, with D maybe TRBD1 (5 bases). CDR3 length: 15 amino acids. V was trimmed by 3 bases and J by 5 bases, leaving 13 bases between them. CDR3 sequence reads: CASSFNRQTNEKLFF. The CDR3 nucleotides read TGTGCCAGCAGTTTTAACAGGCAGACAAATGAAAAACTGTTTTTT.

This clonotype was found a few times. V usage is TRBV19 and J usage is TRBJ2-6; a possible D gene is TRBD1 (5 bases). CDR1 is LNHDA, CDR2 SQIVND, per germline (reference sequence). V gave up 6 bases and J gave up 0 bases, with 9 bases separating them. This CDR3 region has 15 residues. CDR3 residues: CASRNRYSGANVLTF. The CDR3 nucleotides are TGTGCCAGTAGAAACAGGTACTCTGGGGCCAACGTCCTGACTTTC.

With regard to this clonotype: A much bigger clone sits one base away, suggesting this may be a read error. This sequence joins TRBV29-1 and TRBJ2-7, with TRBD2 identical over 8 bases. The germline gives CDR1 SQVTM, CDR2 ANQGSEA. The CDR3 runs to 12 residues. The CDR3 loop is CSVAPGGDEQHF. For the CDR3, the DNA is TGCAGCGTAGCCCCGGGGGGGGACGAGCAGCACTTC.

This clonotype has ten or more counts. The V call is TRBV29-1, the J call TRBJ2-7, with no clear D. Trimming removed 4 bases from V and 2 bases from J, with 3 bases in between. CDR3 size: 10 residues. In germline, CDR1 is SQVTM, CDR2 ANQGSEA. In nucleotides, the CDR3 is TGCAGCGTTGTCGCCTACGAGCAGTACTTC. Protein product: CSVVAYEQYF.

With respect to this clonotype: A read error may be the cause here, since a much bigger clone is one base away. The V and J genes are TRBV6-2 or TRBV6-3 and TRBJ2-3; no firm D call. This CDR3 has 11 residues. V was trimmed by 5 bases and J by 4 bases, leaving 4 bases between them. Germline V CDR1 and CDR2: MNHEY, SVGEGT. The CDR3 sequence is CASSHADTQYF. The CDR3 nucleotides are TGTGCCAGCAGTCACGCAGATACGCAGTATTTT.

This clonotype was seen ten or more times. This CDR3 reads CASRIYESSYNEQFF. The CDR3 region has the DNA TGCGCCAGCAGGATCTACGAGAGCTCCTACAATGAGCAGTTCTTC. The rearrangement uses TRBV5-1 and TRBJ2-1; D unresolved. With 5 bases removed from V and 0 bases from J, the gap between germline ends came to 12 bases. This CDR3 region has 15 residues. The germline V gene has CDR1 SGHRS and CDR2 YFSETQ.

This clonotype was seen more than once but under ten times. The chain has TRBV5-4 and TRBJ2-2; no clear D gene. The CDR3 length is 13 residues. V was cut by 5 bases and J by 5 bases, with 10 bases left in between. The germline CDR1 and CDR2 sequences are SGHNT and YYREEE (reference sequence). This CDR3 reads CASRDGGTGELFF. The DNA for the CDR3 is TGTGCCAGCAGGGACGGTGGGACCGGGGAGCTGTTTTTT.

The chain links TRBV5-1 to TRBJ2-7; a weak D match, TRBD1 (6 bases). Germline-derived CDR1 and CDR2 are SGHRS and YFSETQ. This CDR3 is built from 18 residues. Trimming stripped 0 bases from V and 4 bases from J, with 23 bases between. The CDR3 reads CASSLAYGKVQGKYEQYF. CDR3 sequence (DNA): TGCGCCAGCAGCTTGGCCTACGGGAAAGTCCAGGGGAAATACGAGCAGTACTTC.

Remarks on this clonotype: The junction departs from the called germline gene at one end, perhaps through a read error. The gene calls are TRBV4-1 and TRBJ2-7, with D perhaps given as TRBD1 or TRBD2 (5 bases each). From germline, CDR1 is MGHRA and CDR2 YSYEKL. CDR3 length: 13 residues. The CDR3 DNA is TGTGCCAGTAGCCAGGGACCCCCCTACGAGCAGTACTTC. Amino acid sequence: CASSQGPPYEQYF.

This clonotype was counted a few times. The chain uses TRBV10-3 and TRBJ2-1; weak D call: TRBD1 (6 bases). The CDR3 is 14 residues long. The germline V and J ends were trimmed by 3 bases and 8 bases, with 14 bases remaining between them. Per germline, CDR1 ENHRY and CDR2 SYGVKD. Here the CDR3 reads CAISESNREDEQFF. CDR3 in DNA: TGTGCCATCAGTGAATCGAACAGGGAAGATGAGCAGTTCTTC.

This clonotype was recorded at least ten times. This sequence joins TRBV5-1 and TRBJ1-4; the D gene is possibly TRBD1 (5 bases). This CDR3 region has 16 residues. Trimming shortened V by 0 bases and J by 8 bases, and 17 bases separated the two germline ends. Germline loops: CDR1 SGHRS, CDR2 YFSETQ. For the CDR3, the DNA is TGCGCCAGCAGCTTGGCCGGGCGGCAGGGAGGAGAAAAACTGTTTTTT. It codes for CASSLAGRQGGEKLFF.

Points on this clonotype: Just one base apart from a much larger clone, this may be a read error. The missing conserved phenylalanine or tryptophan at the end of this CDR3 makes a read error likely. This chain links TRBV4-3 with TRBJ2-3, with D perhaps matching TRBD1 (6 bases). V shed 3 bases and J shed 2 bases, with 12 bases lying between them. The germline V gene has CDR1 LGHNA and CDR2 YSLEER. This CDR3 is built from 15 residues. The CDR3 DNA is TGCGCCAGCAGCCACGGACAGTATTACACAGATACGCAGTATTTA. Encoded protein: CASSHGQYYTDTQYL.

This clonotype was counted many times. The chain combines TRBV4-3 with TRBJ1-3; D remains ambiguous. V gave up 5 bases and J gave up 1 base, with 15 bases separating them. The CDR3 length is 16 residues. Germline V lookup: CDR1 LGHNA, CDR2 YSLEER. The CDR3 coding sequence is TGCGCCAGCAGCTACCGACTGAAAGTTTCTGGAAACACCATATATTTT. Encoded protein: CASSYRLKVSGNTIYF.

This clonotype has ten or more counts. CDR3 protein: CASSPRTGSGYEQYF. The CDR3 DNA reads TGTGCCAGCAGCCCCCGGACAGGGTCGGGTTACGAGCAGTACTTC. The J gene is TRBJ2-7, the V gene TRBV7-8; 8 bases fit TRBD1. The V segment lost 5 bases and the J segment 4 bases; nucleotides outside the gene matches: 10. This CDR3 spans 15 amino acids. Germline CDR1 SGHVS, CDR2 FQNEAQ.

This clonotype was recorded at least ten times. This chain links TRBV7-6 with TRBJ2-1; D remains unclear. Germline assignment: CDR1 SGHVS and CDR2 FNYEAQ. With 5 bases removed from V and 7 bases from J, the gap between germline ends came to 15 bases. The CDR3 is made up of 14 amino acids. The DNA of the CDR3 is TGTGCCAGCAGCCGGGTCGTTGAGTCTAATGAGCAGTTCTTC. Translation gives CASSRVVESNEQFF.

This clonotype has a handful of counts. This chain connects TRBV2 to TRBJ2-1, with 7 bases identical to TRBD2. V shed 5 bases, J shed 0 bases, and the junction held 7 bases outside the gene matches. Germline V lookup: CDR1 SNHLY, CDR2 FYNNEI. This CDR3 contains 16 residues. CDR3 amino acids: CASSPRPGGSYNEQFF. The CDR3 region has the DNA TGTGCCAGCAGTCCCCGCCCGGGGGGCTCCTACAATGAGCAGTTCTTC.

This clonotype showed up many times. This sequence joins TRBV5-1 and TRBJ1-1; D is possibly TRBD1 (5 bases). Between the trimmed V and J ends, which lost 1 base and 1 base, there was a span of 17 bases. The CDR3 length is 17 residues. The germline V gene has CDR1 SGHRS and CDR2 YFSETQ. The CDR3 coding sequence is TGCGCCAGCAGCTTGTCCCTAGGGGTAATGGGGAACACTGAAGCTTTCTTT. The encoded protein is CASSLSLGVMGNTEAFF.

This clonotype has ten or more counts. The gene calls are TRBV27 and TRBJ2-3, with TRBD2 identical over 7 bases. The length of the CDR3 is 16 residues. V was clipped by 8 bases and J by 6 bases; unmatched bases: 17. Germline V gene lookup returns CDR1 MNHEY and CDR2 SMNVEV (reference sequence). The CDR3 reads CASAGSLTSAADTQYF. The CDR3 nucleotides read TGTGCCAGCGCGGGTTCCCTTACTAGCGCAGCGGATACGCAGTATTTT.

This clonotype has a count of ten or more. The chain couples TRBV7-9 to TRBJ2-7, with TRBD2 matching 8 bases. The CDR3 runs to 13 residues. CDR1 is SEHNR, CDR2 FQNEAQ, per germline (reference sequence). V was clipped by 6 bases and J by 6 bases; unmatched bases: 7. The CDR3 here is CASRPGLDREQYF. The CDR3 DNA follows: TGTGCCAGCAGACCGGGACTAGATCGCGAGCAGTACTTC. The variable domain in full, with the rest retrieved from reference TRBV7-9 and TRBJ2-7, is DTGVSQNPRHKITKRGQNVTFRCDPISEHNRLYWYRQTLGQGPEFLTYFQNEAQLEKSRLLSDRFSAERPKGSFSTLEIQRTEQGDSAMYLCASRPGLDREQYFGPGTRLTVT.

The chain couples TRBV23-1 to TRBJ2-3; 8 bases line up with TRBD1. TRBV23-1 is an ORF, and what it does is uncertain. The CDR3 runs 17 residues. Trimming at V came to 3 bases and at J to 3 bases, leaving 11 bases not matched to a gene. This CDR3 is CASSQREDRDETDTQYF. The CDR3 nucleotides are TGCGCCAGCAGTCAGAGGGAGGACAGGGACGAGACAGATACGCAGTATTTT.

CDR3 DNA: TGTGCCACCAGCAGAGATCGGCTGGTAGAGACCCAGTACTTC. Translating it yields CATSRDRLVETQYF. The chain has TRBV15 and TRBJ2-5; D gene unclear. The CDR3 length is 14 residues. The germline CDR1 and CDR2 sequences are LNHNV and YYDKDF (reference sequence). With 0 bases removed from V and 4 bases from J, the gap between germline ends came to 9 bases.

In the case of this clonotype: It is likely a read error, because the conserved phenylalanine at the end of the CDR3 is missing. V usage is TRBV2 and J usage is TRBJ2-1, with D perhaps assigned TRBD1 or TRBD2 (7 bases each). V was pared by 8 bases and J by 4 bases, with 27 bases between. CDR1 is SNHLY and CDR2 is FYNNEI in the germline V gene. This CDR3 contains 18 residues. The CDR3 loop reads CASGRPQGGPEGYNEQFS. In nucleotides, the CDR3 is TGTGCCAGCGGAAGACCCCAGGGGGGGCCGGAGGGGTACAATGAGCAGTTCTCC.

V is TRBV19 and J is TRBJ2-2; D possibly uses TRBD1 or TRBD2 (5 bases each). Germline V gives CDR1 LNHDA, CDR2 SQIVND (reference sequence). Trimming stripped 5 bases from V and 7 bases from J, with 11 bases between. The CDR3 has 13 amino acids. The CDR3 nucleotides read TGTGCCAGTAGTGGGGACCCTTACGGGGAGCTGTTTTTT. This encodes CASSGDPYGELFF.